This TCR beta chain was sequenced for a study of cytomegalovirus exposure and HLA in healthy donors. The study's findings and limits: Accurate predictions that matched the HLA-A and HLA-B alleles of most subjects were reportedly made from TCR beta sequences.

Regarding this clone: Its antigen is currently unknown.

Researchers ran the PCR with 60 Vbeta and 13 Jbeta primers. The method was immunoSEQ multiplex PCR; TCRdb's version includes in-frame clones alone and lacks a portion of them. Altogether about 190,000 clones are present, 78% being singletons, with the ten largest covering 4.5% to 7.5%. The V and J ends lost 0 bases and 7 bases respectively, with 6 bases between them. The CDR3 is 12 residues long. Germline CDR1 MNHNS, CDR2 SASEGT. The chain joins TRBV6-1 to TRBJ1-2, with D hard to call. The sample comprised PBMCs. The receptor was derived from a woman aged 25 to 39 in good health and CMV-seropositive. CDR3: CASSEARAGYTF. DNA for the CDR3: TGTGCCAGCAGTGAAGCTCGAGCTGGCTACACCTTC.